What follows are 12 T cell receptor beta chains derived from one specimen sequenced in a study of blood T cell repertoires in COVID-19. Libraries were prepared by immunoSEQ multiplex PCR; TCRdb keeps only in-frame clonotypes and omits some of them. Among some 350,000 clones listed, approximately 89% were seen once. The sample was PBMCs or T cells enriched from blood (not recorded which). Receptor source: a woman in her thirties who had recovered from COVID-19.

V usage is TRBV6-5 and J usage is TRBJ1-5; D unclear. Germline lookup yields CDR1 MNHEY and CDR2 SVGAGI. Trimming stripped 5 bases from V and 0 bases from J, with 11 bases between. The CDR3 runs to 15 residues. CDR3 nucleotide sequence: TGTGCCAGCAGTATCGGGGAGCATAGCAATCAGCCCCAGCATTTT. The encoded protein is CASSIGEHSNQPQHF.

CDR3 sequence (DNA): TGTGCCAGCAGCCACGACAGGGTCGAATCACCCCTCCACTTT. Its translation is CASSHDRVESPLHF. The V and J genes are TRBV27 and TRBJ1-6; 7 nucleotides align to TRBD1. J lost 10 bases, V lost 6 bases, and 9 bases had no gene match. The CDR3 has 14 amino acids. Per the germline V gene, CDR1 is MNHEY and CDR2 is SMNVEV (reference sequence).

The gene calls are TRBV12-3 or TRBV12-4 and TRBJ1-5; D not certain. CDR3 length: 12 amino acids. Trimming pared 6 bases from V and 6 bases from J, leaving 9 bases between. CDR3 sequence: CASRLDAQPQHF. CDR3 DNA sequence: TGTGCCAGCAGGCTAGATGCTCAGCCCCAGCATTTT.

V gene TRBV15 combines with J gene TRBJ2-1; D unclear. The CDR3 runs to 14 residues. Trimming shortened V by 0 bases and J by 6 bases, and 9 bases separated the two germline ends. Germline-derived CDR1 and CDR2 are LNHNV and YYDKDF (reference sequence). The DNA of the CDR3 is TGTGCCACCAGCAGAGATTACGAGGTCAATGAGCAGTTCTTC. Translating it yields CATSRDYEVNEQFF.

The rearrangement joins TRBV5-1 to TRBJ1-1, with a weak D call TRBD1 (6 bases). Germline-derived CDR1 and CDR2 are SGHRS and YFSETQ. Trimming shortened V by 6 bases and J by 0 bases, and 21 bases separated the two germline ends. CDR3 length: 17 residues. Here the CDR3 reads CASNSGGRTYMNTEAFF. For the CDR3, the DNA is TGCGCCAGCAACTCTGGGGGCCGAACTTATATGAACACTGAAGCTTTCTTT.

The chain carries TRBV6-2 or TRBV6-3 and TRBJ1-5; D is possibly TRBD1 (6 bases). V lost 6 bases and J lost 6, with 15 bases in between. The CDR3 covers 14 residues. Germline V gene data show CDR1 as MNHEY and CDR2 as SVGEGT. This CDR3 is CASSQPGVGQPQHF. CDR3 sequence (DNA): TGTGCCAGCAGCCAACCAGGGGTCGGTCAGCCCCAGCATTTT.

V gene TRBV13 combines with J gene TRBJ2-7; perhaps TRBD1 as D (8 bases). Germline V gene data show CDR1 as PRHDT and CDR2 as FYEKMQ (reference sequence). CDR3 size: 16 residues. V gave up 6 bases and J gave up 4 bases, with 22 bases separating them. Here the CDR3 reads CASSTRRQGRDYEQYF. The CDR3 DNA follows: TGTGCCAGCAGTACCCGTAGACAGGGGAGGGATTACGAGCAGTACTTC.

V is TRBV11-2 and J is TRBJ2-5, with D possibly matching TRBD1 (5 bases). The germline gives CDR1 SGHAT, CDR2 FQNNGV. The CDR3 sequence is 17 residues long. The ends were cut back, 1 base at V and 2 bases at J, with 17 bases in the middle. The CDR3 DNA reads as TGTGCCAGCAGCTTAGGATCGGTTTGGACAACTCAAGAGACCCAGTACTTC. It specifies CASSLGSVWTTQETQYF.

The V call is TRBV24-1, the J call TRBJ2-1; the match to TRBD2 covers 9 bases. The trim removed 0 bases at V and 5 bases at J, leaving 4 bases unmatched. Germline V gene lookup returns CDR1 KGHDR and CDR2 SFDVKD. The CDR3 has 16 residues. CDR3 residues: CATSDLVASGDNEQFF. CDR3 sequence (DNA): TGTGCCACCAGTGATTTGGTGGCTAGCGGGGACAATGAGCAGTTCTTC.

The V and J genes are TRBV5-1 and TRBJ2-2; 14 bases fit TRBD2. The CDR3 covers 18 residues. The junction had 10 bases not matched to a gene; V was cut back by 4 bases and J by 5 bases. The germline CDR1 and CDR2 sequences are SGHRS and YFSETQ. CDR3 amino acids: CASSLGLAGGLRTGELFF. CDR3 nucleotide sequence: TGCGCCAGCAGCCTCGGACTAGCGGGGGGCCTCCGGACCGGGGAGCTGTTTTTT.

This clone was recorded a few times. The rearrangement uses TRBV11-3 and TRBJ2-7; 9 bases fit TRBD1. V shed 6 bases, J shed 7 bases, and the junction held 7 bases outside the gene matches. Germline loops: CDR1 SGHNT, CDR2 YENEEA. The CDR3 consists of 13 residues. CDR3 sequence: CASSKDRGSEQYF. As DNA, the CDR3 is TGTGCCAGCAGTAAAGACAGGGGGTCGGAGCAGTACTTC.

This rearrangement joins TRBV5-1 to TRBJ1-4, with 8 nucleotides matching TRBD1. The germline V gene encodes CDR1 SGHRS and CDR2 YFSETQ. The CDR3 covers 15 residues. Trimming removed 4 bases from V and 8 bases from J; junction bases left unmatched: 10. Here the CDR3 reads CASSGMGTGQEKLFF. Written as DNA, the CDR3 is TGCGCCAGCAGCGGCATGGGGACAGGTCAGGAAAAACTGTTTTTT. Filled out from reference TRBV5-1 and TRBJ1-4, the complete variable domain reads KAGVTQTPRYLIKTRGQQVTLSCSPISGHRSVSWYQQTPGQGLQFLFEYFSETQRNKGNFPGRFSGRQFSNSRSEMNVSTLELGDSALYLCASSGMGTGQEKLFFGSGTQLSVL.